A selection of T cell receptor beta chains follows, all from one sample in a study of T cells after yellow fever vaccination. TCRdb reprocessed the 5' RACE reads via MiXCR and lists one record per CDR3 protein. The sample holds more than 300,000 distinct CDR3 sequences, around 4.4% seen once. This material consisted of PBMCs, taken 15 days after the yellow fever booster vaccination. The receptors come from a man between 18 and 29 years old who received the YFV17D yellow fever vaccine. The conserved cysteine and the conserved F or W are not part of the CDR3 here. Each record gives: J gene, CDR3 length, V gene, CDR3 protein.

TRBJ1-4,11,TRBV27,ASSSTGNEKLF
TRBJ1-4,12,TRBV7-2,ASSFSPRDEKLF
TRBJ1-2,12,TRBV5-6,ASSRDRSNYGYT
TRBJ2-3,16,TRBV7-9,ASSRILTGQGSGNTQY
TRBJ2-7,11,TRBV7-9,ASSRPGRGEQY
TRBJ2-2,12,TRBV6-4,ASSETGETGELF
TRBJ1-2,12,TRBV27,ASSSLAQGRGYT
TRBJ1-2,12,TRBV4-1,ASSHPRDSYGYT
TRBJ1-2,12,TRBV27,ASSFVQGARGYT
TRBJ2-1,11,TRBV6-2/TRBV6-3,ASSYSNSLPEF
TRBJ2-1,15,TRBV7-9,ASSRGLAGGPYNEQF
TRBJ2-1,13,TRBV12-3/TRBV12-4,ASRSPGKSYNEQF
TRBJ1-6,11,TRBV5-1,ASSQTGPSPLH